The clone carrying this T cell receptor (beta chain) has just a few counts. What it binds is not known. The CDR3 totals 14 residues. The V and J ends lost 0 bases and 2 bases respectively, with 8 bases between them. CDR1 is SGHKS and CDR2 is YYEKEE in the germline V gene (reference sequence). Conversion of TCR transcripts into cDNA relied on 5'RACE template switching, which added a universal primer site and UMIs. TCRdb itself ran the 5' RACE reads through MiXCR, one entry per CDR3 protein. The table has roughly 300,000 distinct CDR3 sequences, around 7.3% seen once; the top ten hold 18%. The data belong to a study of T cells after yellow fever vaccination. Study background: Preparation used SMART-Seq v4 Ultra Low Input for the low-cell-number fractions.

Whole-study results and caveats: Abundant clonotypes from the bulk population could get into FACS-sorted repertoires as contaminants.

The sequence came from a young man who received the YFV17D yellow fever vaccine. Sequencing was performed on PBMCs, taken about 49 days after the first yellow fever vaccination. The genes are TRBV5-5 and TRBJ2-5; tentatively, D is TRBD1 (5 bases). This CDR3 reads CASSLGQLQETQYF. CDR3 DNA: TGTGCCAGCAGCTTGGGACAGTTACAAGAGACCCAGTACTTC.